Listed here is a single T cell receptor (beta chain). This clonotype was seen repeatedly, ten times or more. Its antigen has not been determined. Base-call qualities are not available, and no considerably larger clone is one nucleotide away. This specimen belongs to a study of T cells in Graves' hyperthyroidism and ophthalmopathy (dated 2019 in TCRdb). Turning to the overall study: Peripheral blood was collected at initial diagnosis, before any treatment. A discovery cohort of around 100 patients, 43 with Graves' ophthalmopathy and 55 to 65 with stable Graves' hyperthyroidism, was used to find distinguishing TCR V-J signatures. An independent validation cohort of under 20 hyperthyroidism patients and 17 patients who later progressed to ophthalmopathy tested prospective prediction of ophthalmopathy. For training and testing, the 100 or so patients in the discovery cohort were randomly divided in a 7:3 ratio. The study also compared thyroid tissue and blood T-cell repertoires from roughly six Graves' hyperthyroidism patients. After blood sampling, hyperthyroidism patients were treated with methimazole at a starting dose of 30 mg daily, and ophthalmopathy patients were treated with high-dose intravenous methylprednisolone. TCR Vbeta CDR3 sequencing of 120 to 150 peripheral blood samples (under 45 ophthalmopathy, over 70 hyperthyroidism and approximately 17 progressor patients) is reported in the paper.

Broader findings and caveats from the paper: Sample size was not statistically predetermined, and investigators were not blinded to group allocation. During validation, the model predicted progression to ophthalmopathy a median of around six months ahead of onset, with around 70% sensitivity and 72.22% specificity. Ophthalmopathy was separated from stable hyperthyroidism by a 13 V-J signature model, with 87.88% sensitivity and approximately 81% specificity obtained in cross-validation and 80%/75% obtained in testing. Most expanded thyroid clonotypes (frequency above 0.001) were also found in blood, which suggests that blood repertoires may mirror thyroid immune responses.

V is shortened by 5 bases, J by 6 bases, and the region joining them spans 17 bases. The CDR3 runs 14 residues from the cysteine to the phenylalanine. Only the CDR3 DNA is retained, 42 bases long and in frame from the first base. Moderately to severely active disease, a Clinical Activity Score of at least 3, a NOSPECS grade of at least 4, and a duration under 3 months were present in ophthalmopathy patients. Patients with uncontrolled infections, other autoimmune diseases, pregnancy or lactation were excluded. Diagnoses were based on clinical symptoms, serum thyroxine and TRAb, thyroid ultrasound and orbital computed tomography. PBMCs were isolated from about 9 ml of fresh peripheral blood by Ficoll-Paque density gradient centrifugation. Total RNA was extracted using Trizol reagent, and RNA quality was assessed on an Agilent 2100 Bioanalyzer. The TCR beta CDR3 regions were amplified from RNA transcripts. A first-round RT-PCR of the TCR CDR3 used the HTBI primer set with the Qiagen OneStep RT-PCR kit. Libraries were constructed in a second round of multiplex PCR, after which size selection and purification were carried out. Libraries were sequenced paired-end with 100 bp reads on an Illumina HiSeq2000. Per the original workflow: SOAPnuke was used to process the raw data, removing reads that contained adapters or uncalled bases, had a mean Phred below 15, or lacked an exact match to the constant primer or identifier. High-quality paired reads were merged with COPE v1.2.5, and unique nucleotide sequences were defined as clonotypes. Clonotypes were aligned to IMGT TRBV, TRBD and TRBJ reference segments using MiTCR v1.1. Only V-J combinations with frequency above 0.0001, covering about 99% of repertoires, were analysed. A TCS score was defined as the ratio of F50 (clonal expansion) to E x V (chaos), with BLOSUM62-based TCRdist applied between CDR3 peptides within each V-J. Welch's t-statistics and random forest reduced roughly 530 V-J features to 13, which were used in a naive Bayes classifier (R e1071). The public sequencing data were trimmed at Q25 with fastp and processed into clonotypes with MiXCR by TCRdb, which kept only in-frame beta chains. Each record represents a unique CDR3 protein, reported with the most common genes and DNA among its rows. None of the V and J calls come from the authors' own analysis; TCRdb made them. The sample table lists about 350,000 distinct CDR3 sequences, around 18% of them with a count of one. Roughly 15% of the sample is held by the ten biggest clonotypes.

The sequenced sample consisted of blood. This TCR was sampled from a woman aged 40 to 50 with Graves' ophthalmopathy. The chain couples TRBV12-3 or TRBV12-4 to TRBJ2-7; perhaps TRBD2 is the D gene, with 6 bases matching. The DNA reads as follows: TGTGCCAGCAGTGGGGGACTCAAGTCTGGCGAGCAGTACTTC. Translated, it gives CASSGGLKSGEQYF.